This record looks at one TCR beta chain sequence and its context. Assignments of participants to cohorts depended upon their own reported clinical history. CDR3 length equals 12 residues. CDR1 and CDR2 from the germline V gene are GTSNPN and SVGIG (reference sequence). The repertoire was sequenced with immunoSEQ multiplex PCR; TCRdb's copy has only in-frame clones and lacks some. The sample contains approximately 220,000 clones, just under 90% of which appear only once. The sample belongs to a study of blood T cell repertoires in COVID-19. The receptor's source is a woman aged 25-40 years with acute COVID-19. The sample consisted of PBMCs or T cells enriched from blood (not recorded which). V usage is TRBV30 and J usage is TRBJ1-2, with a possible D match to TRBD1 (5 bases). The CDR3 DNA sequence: TGTGCACACCAGGGTACTAACTATGGCTACACCTTC. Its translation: CAHQGTNYGYTF.